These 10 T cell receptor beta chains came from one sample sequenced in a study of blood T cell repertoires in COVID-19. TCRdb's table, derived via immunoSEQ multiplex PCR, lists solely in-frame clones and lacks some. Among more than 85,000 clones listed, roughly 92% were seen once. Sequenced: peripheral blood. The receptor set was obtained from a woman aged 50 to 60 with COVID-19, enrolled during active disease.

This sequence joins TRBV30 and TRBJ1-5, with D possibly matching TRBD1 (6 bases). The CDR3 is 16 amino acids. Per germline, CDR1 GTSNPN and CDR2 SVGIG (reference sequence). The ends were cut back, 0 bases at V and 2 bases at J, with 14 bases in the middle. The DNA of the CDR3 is TGTGCCTGGAGTGTAGGTGTCAGGGGTGGCAATCAGCCCCAGCATTTT. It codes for CAWSVGVRGGNQPQHF. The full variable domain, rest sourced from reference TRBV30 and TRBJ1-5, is SQTIHQWPATLVQPVGSPLSLECTVEGTSNPNLYWYRQAAGRGLQLLFYSVGIGQISSEVPQNLSASRPQDRQFILSSKKLLLSDSGFYLCAWSVGVRGGNQPQHFGDGTRLSIL.

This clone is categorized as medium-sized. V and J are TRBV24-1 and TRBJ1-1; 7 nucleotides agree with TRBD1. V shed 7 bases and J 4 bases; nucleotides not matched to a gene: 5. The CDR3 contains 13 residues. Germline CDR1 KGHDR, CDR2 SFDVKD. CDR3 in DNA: TGTGCCACCAGCAAGGGGACAGCCACTGAAGCTTTCTTT. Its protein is CATSKGTATEAFF.

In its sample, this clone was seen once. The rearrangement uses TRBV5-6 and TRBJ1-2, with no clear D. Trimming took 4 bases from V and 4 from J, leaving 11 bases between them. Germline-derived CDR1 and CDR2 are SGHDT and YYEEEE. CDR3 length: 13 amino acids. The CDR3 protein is CASSLLAAYGYTF. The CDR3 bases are TGTGCCAGCAGCCTGTTGGCGGCCTATGGCTACACCTTC. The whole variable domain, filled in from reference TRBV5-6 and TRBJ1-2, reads DAGVTQSPTHLIKTRGQQVTLRCSPKSGHDTVSWYQQALGQGPQFIFQYYEEEERQRGNFPDRFSGHQFPNYSSELNVNALLLGDSALYLCASSLLAAYGYTFGSGTRLTVV.

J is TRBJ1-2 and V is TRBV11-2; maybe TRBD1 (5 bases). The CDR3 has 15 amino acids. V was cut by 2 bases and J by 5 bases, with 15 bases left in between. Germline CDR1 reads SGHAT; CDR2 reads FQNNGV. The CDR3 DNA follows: TGTGCCAGCAGCTTAACCCGACAGTTAAAGTATGGCTACACCTTC. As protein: CASSLTRQLKYGYTF. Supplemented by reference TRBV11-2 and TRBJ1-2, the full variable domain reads EAGVAQSPRYKIIEKRQSVAFWCNPISGHATLYWYQQILGQGPKLLIQFQNNGVVDDSQLPKDRFSAERLKGVDSTLKIQPAKLEDSAVYLCASSLTRQLKYGYTFGSGTRLTVV.

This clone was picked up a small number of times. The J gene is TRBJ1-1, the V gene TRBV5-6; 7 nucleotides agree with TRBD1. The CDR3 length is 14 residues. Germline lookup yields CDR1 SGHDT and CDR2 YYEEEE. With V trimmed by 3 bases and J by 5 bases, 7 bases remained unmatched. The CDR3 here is CASSYGTAKTEAFF. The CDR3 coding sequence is TGTGCCAGCAGCTATGGGACAGCTAAGACTGAAGCTTTCTTT.

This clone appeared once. The CDR3, as DNA: TGTGCCAGTAGTAAATGGACAGGGGGCAATCAGCCCCAGCATTTT. As protein: CASSKWTGGNQPQHF. The chain recombines TRBV19 with TRBJ1-5, with 9 bases fitting TRBD1. The V gene end was trimmed by 4 bases and the J gene end by 2 bases; junction bases not matched to a gene: 3. This CDR3 is 15 amino acids long. Germline values: CDR1 LNHDA, CDR2 SQIVND (reference sequence). Looking up the rest from reference TRBV19 and TRBJ1-5 gives the full variable domain: DGGITQSPKYLFRKEGQNVTLSCEQNLNHDAMYWYRQDPGQGLRLIYYSQIVNDFQKGDIAEGYSVSREKKESFPLTVTSAQKNPTAFYLCASSKWTGGNQPQHFGDGTRLSIL.

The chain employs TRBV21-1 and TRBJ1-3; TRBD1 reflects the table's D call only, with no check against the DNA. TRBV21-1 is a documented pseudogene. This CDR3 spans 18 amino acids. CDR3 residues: CASSKALEQAFSGNTIYF. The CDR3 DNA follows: TGTGCCAGCAGCAAAGCCCTCGAACAGGCCTTCTCTGGAAACACCATATATTTT.

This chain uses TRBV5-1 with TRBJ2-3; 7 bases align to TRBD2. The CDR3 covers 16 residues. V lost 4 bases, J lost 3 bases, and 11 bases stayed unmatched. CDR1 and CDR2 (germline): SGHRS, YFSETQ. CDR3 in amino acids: CASSAESGVVTDTQYF. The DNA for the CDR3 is TGCGCCAGCAGCGCGGAGAGCGGGGTCGTGACAGATACGCAGTATTTT.

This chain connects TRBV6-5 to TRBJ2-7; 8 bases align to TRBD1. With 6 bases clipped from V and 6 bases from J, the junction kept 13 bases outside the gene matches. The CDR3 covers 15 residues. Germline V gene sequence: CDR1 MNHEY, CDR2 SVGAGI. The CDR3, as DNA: TGTGCCAGCAGCGGGACAGGTGTGACTTCTACCGAGCAGTACGTC. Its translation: CASSGTGVTSTEQYV.

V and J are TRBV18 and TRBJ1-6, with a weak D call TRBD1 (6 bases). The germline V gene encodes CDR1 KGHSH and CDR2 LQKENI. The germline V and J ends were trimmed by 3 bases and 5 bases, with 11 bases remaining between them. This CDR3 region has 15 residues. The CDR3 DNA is TGTGCCAGCTCACCCGGGGGGGCCGATAATTCACCCCTCCACTTT. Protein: CASSPGGADNSPLHF. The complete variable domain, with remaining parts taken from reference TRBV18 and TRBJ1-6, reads NAGVMQNPRHLVRRRGQEARLRCSPMKGHSHVYWYRQLPEEGLKFMVYLQKENIIDESGMPKERFSAEFPKEGPSILRIQQVVRGDSAAYFCASSPGGADNSPLHFGNGTRLTVT.